The sequence of this T cell receptor beta chain was determined in a study of blood T cells in healthy people across ages. Study-level points and caveats: Among long-lived donors, naive CD4+ cells were more numerous and diversity higher than in aged donors.

V gave up 2 bases and J gave up 8 bases; unmatched junction bases: 8. This CDR3 is 14 amino acids long. Total RNA was isolated from each sample in quantities of at least 6 micrograms. Alongside a J-beta primer mix, a sample-barcoded 5' primer served in a second PCR lasting about 7 to 12 cycles. TCRdb fed the 5' RACE reads into MiXCR, producing one record per CDR3 protein. The repertoire holds 720,000 or so distinct CDR3 sequences, with roughly 43% as singletons. Comment on this clonotype: Its antigen is not known.

The sample taken for sequencing was blood. This sequence originates from a man older than 75 in good health. The chain couples TRBV12-3 or TRBV12-4 to TRBJ1-1; 7 bases line up with TRBD1. The CDR3 loop reads CASSLSKATGEAFF. The CDR3 DNA reads TGTGCCAGCAGTTTATCTAAGGCGACAGGGGAAGCTTTCTTT.